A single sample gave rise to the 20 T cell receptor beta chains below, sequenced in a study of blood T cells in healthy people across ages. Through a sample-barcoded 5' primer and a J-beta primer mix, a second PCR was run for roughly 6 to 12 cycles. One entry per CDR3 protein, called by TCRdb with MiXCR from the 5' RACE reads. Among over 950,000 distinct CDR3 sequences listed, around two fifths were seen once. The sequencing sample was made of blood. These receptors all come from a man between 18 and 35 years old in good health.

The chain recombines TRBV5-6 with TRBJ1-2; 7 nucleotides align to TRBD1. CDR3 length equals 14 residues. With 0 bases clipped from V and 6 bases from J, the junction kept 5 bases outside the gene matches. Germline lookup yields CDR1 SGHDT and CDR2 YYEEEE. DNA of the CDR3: TGTGCCAGCAGCTTGGACAGGGGCCGACATGGCTACACCTTC. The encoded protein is CASSLDRGRHGYTF.

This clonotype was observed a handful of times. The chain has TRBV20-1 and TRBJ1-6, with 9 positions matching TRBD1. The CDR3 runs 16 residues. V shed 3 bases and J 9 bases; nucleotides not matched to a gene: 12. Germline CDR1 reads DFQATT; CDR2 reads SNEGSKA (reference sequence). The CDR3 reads CSASVLGQGSGSPLHF. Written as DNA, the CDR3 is TGCAGTGCTAGTGTACTAGGACAGGGGTCAGGTTCACCCCTCCACTTT.

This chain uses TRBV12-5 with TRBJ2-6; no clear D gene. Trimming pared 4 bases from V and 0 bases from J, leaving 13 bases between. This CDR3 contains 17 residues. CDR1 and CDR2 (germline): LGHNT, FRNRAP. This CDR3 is CASGSPAETSGANVLTF. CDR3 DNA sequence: TGTGCTAGTGGTTCGCCGGCCGAGACCTCTGGGGCCAACGTCCTGACTTTC.

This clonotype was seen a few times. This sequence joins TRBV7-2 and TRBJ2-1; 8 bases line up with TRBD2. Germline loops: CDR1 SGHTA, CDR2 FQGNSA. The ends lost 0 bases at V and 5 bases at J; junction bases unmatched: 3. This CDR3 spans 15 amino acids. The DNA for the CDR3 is TGTGCCAGCAGCTTAGCGGGCGGGAGGAACAATGAGCAGTTCTTC. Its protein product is CASSLAGGRNNEQFF.

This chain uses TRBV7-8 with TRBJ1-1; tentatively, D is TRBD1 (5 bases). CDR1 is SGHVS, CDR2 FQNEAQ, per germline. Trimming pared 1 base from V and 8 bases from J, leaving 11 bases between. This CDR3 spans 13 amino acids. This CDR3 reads CASSLDRGVEAFF. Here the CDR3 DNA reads TGTGCCAGCAGCTTAGATCGAGGGGTAGAAGCTTTCTTT.

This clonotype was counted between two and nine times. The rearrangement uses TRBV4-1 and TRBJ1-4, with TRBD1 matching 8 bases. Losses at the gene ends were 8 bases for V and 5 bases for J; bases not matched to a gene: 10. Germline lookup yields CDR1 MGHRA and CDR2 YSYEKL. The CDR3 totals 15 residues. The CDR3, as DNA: TGCGCCAGCTCGAACCCACAGGGGGTAAATGAAAAACTGTTTTTT. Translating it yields CASSNPQGVNEKLFF.

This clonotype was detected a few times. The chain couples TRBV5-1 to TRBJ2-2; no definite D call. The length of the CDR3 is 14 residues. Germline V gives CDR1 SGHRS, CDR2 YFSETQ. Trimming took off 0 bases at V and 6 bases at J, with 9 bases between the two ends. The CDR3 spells CASSLAMAPGELFF. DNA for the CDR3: TGCGCCAGCAGCTTGGCTATGGCGCCCGGGGAGCTGTTTTTT.

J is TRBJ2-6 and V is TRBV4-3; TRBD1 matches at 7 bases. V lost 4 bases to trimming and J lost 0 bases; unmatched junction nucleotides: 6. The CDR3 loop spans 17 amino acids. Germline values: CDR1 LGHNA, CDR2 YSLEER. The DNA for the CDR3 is TGCGCCAGCAGCCCAGGACAGGACCCCTCTGGGGCCAACGTCCTGACTTTC. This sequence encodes CASSPGQDPSGANVLTF.

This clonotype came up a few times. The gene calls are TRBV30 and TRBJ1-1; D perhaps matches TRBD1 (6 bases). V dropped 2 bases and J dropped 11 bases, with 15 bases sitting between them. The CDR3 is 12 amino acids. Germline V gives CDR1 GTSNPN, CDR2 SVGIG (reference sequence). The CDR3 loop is CAWSKQGMDAFF. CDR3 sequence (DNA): TGTGCCTGGAGTAAACAGGGAATGGATGCTTTCTTT.

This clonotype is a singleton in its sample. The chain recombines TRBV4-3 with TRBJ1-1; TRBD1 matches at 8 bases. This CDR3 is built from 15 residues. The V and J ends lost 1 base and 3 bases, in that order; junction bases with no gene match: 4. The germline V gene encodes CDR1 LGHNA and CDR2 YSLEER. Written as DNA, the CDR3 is TGCGCCAGCAGCCAAGTAAAGGACAGGGACACTGAAGCTTTCTTT. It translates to CASSQVKDRDTEAFF.

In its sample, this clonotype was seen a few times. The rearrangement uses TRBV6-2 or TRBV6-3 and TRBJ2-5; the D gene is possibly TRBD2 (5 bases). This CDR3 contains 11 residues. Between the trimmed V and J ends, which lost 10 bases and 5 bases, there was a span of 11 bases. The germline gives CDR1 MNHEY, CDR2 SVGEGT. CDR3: CAITGGETQYF. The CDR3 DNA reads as TGTGCCATAACGGGCGGGGAGACCCAGTACTTC.

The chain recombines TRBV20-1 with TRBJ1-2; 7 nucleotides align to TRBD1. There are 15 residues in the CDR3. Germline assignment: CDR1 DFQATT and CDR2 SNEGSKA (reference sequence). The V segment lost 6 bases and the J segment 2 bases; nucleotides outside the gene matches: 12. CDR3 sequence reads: CSARRDSATNYGYTF. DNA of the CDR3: TGCAGTGCCCGCCGGGACAGCGCAACCAACTATGGCTACACCTTC.

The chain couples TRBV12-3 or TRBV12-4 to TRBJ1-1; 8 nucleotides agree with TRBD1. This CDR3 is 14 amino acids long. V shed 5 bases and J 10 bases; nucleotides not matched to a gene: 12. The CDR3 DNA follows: TGTGCCAGCAGTCCTCAAAGGACAGGGTTTGCAGCTTTCTTT. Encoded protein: CASSPQRTGFAAFF.

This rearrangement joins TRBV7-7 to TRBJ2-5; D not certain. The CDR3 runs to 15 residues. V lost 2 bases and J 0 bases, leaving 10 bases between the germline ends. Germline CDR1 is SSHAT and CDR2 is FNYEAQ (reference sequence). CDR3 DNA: TGTGCCAGCAGCTTATTTGCGGCAGACCAAGAGACCCAGTACTTC. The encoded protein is CASSLFAADQETQYF.

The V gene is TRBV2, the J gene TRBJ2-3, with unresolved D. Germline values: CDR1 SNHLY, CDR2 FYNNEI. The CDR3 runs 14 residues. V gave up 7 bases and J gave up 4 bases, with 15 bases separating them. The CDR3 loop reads CASNEVSGSDTQYF. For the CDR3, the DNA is TGTGCCAGCAATGAGGTCTCCGGGTCAGATACGCAGTATTTT.

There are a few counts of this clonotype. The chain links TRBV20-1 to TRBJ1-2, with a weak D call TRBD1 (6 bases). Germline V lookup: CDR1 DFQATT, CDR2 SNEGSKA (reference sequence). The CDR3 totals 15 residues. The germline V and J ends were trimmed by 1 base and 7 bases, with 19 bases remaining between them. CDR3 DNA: TGCAGTGCTAGAGGTGACACAGGGTATTATAGTGGCTACACCTTC. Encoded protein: CSARGDTGYYSGYTF.

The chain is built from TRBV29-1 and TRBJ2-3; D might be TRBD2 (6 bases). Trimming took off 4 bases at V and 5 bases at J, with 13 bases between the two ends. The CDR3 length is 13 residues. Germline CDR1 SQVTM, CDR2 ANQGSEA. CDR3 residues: CSVGSLGGDTQYF. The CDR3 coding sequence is TGCAGCGTTGGGAGCCTGGGGGGAGATACGCAGTATTTT.

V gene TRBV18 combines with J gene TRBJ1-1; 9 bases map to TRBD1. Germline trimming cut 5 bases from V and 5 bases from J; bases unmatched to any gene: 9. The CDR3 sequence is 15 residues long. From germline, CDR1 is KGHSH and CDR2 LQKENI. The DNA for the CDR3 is TGTGCCAGCTCATCCAGGGAACAGGGGGCTACTGAAGCTTTCTTT. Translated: CASSSREQGATEAFF. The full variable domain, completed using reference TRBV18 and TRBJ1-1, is NAGVMQNPRHLVRRRGQEARLRCSPMKGHSHVYWYRQLPEEGLKFMVYLQKENIIDESGMPKERFSAEFPKEGPSILRIQQVVRGDSAAYFCASSSREQGATEAFFGQGTRLTVV.

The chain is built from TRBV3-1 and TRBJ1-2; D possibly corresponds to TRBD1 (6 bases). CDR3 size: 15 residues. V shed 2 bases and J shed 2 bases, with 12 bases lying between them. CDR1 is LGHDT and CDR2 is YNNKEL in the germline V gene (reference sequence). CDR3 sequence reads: CASSQPGTPNYGYTF. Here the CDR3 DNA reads TGTGCCAGCAGCCAACCCGGGACACCAAACTATGGCTACACCTTC.

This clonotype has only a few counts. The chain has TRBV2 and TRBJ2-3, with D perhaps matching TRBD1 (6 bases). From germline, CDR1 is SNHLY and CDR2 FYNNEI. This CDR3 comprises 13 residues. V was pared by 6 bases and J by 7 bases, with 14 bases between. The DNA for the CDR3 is TGTGCCAGCAGGGAACAGGGTTTGAATACGCAGTATTTT. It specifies CASREQGLNTQYF. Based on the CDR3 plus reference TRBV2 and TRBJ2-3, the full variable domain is EPEVTQTPSHQVTQMGQEVILRCVPISNHLYFYWYRQILGQKVEFLVSFYNNEISEKSEIFDDQFSVERPDGSNFTLKIRSTKLEDSAMYFCASREQGLNTQYFGPGTRLTVL.